These 3 T cell receptor beta chains were sequenced from one sample in a study of blood T cell repertoires in COVID-19 (dated by TCRdb to 2020 to 2021). Libraries were prepared through the immunoSEQ multiplex PCR assay. Here the immuneACCESS table is served through TCRdb, limited to in-frame sequences with V and J called. Missing clones are a known gap in these copies; in checked studies unresolved V genes cover under half, and the rest lacks a known reason. Within this sample are 300,000 or so clones, with roughly 87% of them counted one time only. Of the sample, about 0.93% is held by the ten largest clones. The sequenced material came from PBMCs or T cells enriched from blood (not recorded which). The receptors shown here come from a woman in her 30s who had recovered from COVID-19.

This clone has a single count. The genes are TRBV24-1 and TRBJ2-3; 9 bases agree with TRBD1. Germline V gene sequence: CDR1 KGHDR, CDR2 SFDVKD. CDR3 length: 13 amino acids. V gave up 3 bases and J gave up 10 bases; unmatched junction bases: 4. The CDR3 loop reads CATSDTGGSSQYF. The CDR3 DNA follows: TGTGCCACCAGTGATACAGGGGGCTCATCGCAGTATTTT.

This chain uses TRBV2 with TRBJ1-1; D is unresolved. The germline V gene has CDR1 SNHLY and CDR2 FYNNEI. This CDR3 is 12 amino acids long. Trimming removed 5 bases at V and 3 bases at J, with 7 bases between. CDR3 sequence reads: CASSPRDTEAFF. The CDR3 DNA reads TGTGCCAGCAGTCCGAGGGACACTGAAGCTTTCTTT. The full variable domain, rest sourced from reference TRBV2 and TRBJ1-1, is EPEVTQTPSHQVTQMGQEVILRCVPISNHLYFYWYRQILGQKVEFLVSFYNNEISEKSEIFDDQFSVERPDGSNFTLKIRSTKLEDSAMYFCASSPRDTEAFFGQGTRLTVV.

This clone has a handful of counts. The J gene is TRBJ2-2, the V gene TRBV27; 8 bases are shared with TRBD1. CDR1 MNHEY and CDR2 SMNVEV come from the germline V gene (reference sequence). The CDR3 has 13 residues. J lost 8 bases, V lost 4 bases, and 3 bases had no gene match. DNA of the CDR3: TGTGCCAGCAGTTCACGGACAGGGGGGGAGCTGTTTTTT. As protein: CASSSRTGGELFF.